A selection of T cell receptor beta chains follows, all from one sample in a study of a mutant IDH1 vaccine in newly diagnosed glioma. Antigen specificity for these receptors is unknown. Assay: immunoSEQ multiplex PCR; the TCRdb copy retains only in-frame clones and omits some. The table lists fewer than 95,000 clones, over 75% of them singletons. Here the sequenced sample was PBMCs, taken from a glioma patient whose treatment included an IDH1 peptide vaccine. The source is a middle-aged man with glioma. Each CDR3 is given with its conserved first and last residue. D genes are given only for firm matches. Only part of the rows carry a size: once, few, many, or a class if the clone is expanded.

clone_size cdr3_length j_call d_call v_call cdr3_nt cdr3_aa
- 14 TRBJ2-6 TRBD1 TRBV30 TGTGCCAGAACAGGGGACTCTGGGGCCAACGTCCTGACTTTC CARTGDSGANVLTF
- 14 TRBJ2-7 TRBD1 TRBV23-1 TGCGCCAGCAGTGACCGGGACAGAGCCTACGAGCAGTACTTC CASSDRDRAYEQYF
- 14 TRBJ2-2 - TRBV25-1 TGTGCCAGCAGTGAATCCAGGGACACCGGGGAGCTGTTTTTT CASSESRDTGELFF
once 17 TRBJ2-1 TRBD2 TRBV4-1 TGCGCCAGCAGCCAGCCTACTAGCGGGAGCCGGGGAAATGAGCAGTTCTTC CASSQPTSGSRGNEQFF
- 14 TRBJ1-2 TRBD1 TRBV28 TGTGCCAGCAGTTCCCCGGGACAGGGTTATGGCTACACCTTC CASSSPGQGYGYTF
- 15 TRBJ1-2 - TRBV5-6 TGTGCCAGCAGCACCTGGGGGTTTAGAGGCTATGGCTACACCTTC CASSTWGFRGYGYTF
- 14 TRBJ2-7 - TRBV14 TGTGCCAGCAGCCAAGTTCGGAACTCCTACGAGCAGTACTTC CASSQVRNSYEQYF
- 14 TRBJ1-5 - TRBV27 TGTGCCAGCAGTTTTGGCGGATCCAATCAGCCCCAGCATTTT CASSFGGSNQPQHF
- 15 TRBJ2-5 - TRBV2 TGTGCCAGCAGCCCGGACCGGGGCCGGGGGGAGACCCAGTACTTC CASSPDRGRGETQYF
- 14 TRBJ2-3 - TRBV4-3 TGCGCCAGCAGCCAATCGGTGCCAGCAGATACGCAGTATTTT CASSQSVPADTQYF
- 14 TRBJ1-2 - TRBV10-3 TGTGCCATCTTTGGCTATTATTCGGGAGACGGCTACACCTTC CAIFGYYSGDGYTF
- 15 TRBJ2-7 - TRBV4-3 TGCGCCAGCAGCCAAGAGAGGACGGGACCCTACGAGCAGTACTTC CASSQERTGPYEQYF
- 16 TRBJ2-1 TRBD2 TRBV11-1 TGTGCCAGCAGCGTCGGCGTCGCTAGCGGGAGCAATGAGCAGTTCTTC CASSVGVASGSNEQFF
- 18 TRBJ2-7 TRBD2 TRBV28 TGTGCCAGCAGTTTAGCGGGACTTAGCGGGAGCCACTCCTACGAGCAGTACTTC CASSLAGLSGSHSYEQYF
- 15 TRBJ2-2 TRBD2 TRBV5-4 TGTGCCAGCAGCCCCGGGACTAGTTGGTCCGGGGAGCTGTTTTTT CASSPGTSWSGELFF
- 15 TRBJ1-2 - TRBV5-5 TGTGCCAGCAGCTTGCTTGGGGGTTATAACTATGGCTACACCTTC CASSLLGGYNYGYTF
once 14 TRBJ2-7 - TRBV7-2 TGTGCCAGCAGCTTTTCTGCAGGTTCCTACGAGCAGTACTTC CASSFSAGSYEQYF
- 15 TRBJ1-4 TRBD1 TRBV5-5 TGTGCCAGCAGCGCCCCGGGACAGGTCAGCGAAAAACTGTTTTTT CASSAPGQVSEKLFF
- 14 TRBJ2-7 TRBD2 TRBV5-1 TGCGCCAGCAGCTTCAGGGAGGGCTCCTACGAGCAGTACTTC CASSFREGSYEQYF
- 12 TRBJ2-5 - TRBV9 TGTGCCAGCAGCACTAGTCATGGGACCCAGTACTTC CASSTSHGTQYF
- 16 TRBJ2-3 TRBD2 TRBV13 TGTGCCAGCAGCAACAGCGGGAGATCGAGCACAGATACGCAGTATTTT CASSNSGRSSTDTQYF
- 18 TRBJ2-6 - TRBV5-6 TGTGCCAGCAGCTTGGATGCAGGATCTTTCTCTGGGGCCAACGTCCTGACTTTC CASSLDAGSFSGANVLTF
- 15 TRBJ2-3 TRBD2 TRBV19 TGTGCCAGTAGTACCGGACTAGCGGGAGGAGCTACGCAGTATTTT CASSTGLAGGATQYF
- 14 TRBJ2-7 TRBD1 TRBV18 TGTGCCAGCTCACCAAAACAGGGGGTGAGTGAGCAGTACTTC CASSPKQGVSEQYF
- 18 TRBJ2-3 - TRBV21-1 TGTGCCAGCAGCAAAACCTTCCGACTAGCGGGAGGCACAGATACGCAGTATTTT CASSKTFRLAGGTDTQYF
few 13 TRBJ1-1 - TRBV30 TGTGCCTGGAGTTGGCAGGGGAACACTGAAGCTTTCTTT CAWSWQGNTEAFF
- 15 TRBJ1-1 - TRBV28 TGTGCCAGCAGCTCCCGGGGAGGGGGGAACACTGAAGCTTTCTTT CASSSRGGGNTEAFF
- 13 TRBJ1-3 - TRBV25-1 TGTGCCAGCACCCCGGACAATACAAACACCATATATTTT CASTPDNTNTIYF
- 12 TRBJ2-1 - TRBV7-9 TGTGCCAGCGGTGCTGTGAGTCCTGAGCAGTTCTTC CASGAVSPEQFF
once 11 TRBJ2-1 TRBD1 TRBV7-9 TGTGCCAGCAGCGACAGGGGGGAGCAGTTCTTC CASSDRGEQFF
- 13 TRBJ2-7 - TRBV10-1 TGCGCCAGCAGTGAGTCCGGCGTTTACGAGCAGTACTTC CASSESGVYEQYF
- 12 TRBJ2-7 - TRBV7-2 TGTGCCAGCAGCCGGGACGGATACGAGCAGTACTTC CASSRDGYEQYF
- 13 TRBJ1-2 - TRBV11-2 TGTGCCAGCAGCCCCCCGGGGGGGTGGGGCTACACCTTC CASSPPGGWGYTF
- 18 TRBJ2-4 - TRBV7-8 TGTGCCAGCAGCTTAGTGACACCGGGACTGCCAGCCAAAAACATTCAGTACTTC CASSLVTPGLPAKNIQYF
- 17 TRBJ1-2 TRBD1 TRBV7-2 TGTGCCAGCAGCTCTCCCTTCGACAGGGTCGTTAACTATGGCTACACCTTC CASSSPFDRVVNYGYTF
few 14 TRBJ1-4 - TRBV9 TGTGCCAGCAGCCTCGGGCCGGATTCGGAAAAACTGTTTTTT CASSLGPDSEKLFF
- 15 TRBJ2-1 - TRBV4-2 TGTGCCAGCAGCTCCCGAGTAGCGGAGGACAGCGAGCAGTTCTTC CASSSRVAEDSEQFF
- 15 TRBJ1-3 TRBD1 TRBV13 TGTGCCAGCAGCCGACAACAGGGGTTCGGAAACACCATATATTTT CASSRQQGFGNTIYF
once 14 TRBJ2-7 TRBD1 TRBV2 TGTGCCAGCAGTCCCCTAGGACAGGGCTACGAGCAGTACTTC CASSPLGQGYEQYF
- 14 TRBJ1-2 TRBD1 TRBV6-5 TGTGCCAGCAGCGGACAGGGTTGGGGCTATGGCTACACCTTC CASSGQGWGYGYTF
- 14 TRBJ1-4 - TRBV19 TGTGCCAGTAGTAGACTACAGGGTGGAGAAAAACTGTTTTTT CASSRLQGGEKLFF
- 13 TRBJ1-1 TRBD1 TRBV7-3 TGTGCCAGCAGCCGACAGGGGGGGTCTGAAGCTTTCTTT CASSRQGGSEAFF
- 14 TRBJ2-7 - TRBV13 TGTGCCAGCAGCCAGCAGGGCCTTTCCTACGAGCAGTACTTC CASSQQGLSYEQYF
- 12 TRBJ2-3 - TRBV28 TGTGCCAGCTCCAAGCTTGCAGATACGCAGTATTTT CASSKLADTQYF
few 14 TRBJ1-1 - TRBV5-4 TGTGCCAGCAGCTTGGACAGGGTGAACACTGAAGCTTTCTTT CASSLDRVNTEAFF
- 14 TRBJ2-5 TRBD1 TRBV9 TGTGCCAGCAGCGTCGACAGGGTCCAAGAGACCCAGTACTTC CASSVDRVQETQYF
- 13 TRBJ1-4 - TRBV7-8 TGTGCCAGCAGCCGCCGGGATAATGAAAAACTGTTTTTT CASSRRDNEKLFF
- 16 TRBJ2-2 - TRBV5-4 TGTGCCAGCAGCCCGGTCGTACAGGGAGGAACCGGGGAGCTGTTTTTT CASSPVVQGGTGELFF
- 15 TRBJ2-5 - TRBV15 TGTGCCACCAGCAATAAGGGGGGAGGGCAAGAGACCCAGTACTTC CATSNKGGGQETQYF
once 13 TRBJ2-3 - TRBV30 TGTGCCTGGAGTACCTCTTTTGGAGATACGCAGTATTTT CAWSTSFGDTQYF
few 14 TRBJ1-6 - TRBV14 TGTGCCAGCAGCCAAGATACAGTGAATTCACCCCTCCACTTT CASSQDTVNSPLHF
- 15 TRBJ1-1 - TRBV19 TGTGCCAGTAGTATCAGCCTCGTCGGAAACACTGAAGCTTTCTTT CASSISLVGNTEAFF
- 14 TRBJ2-3 - TRBV18 TGTGCCAGCTCACCCTTTACACCGACAGATACGCAGTATTTT CASSPFTPTDTQYF
- 15 TRBJ2-3 TRBD1 TRBV7-7 TGTGCTAGCAGCGTTACGGGACAGGGGGTAGATACGCAGTATTTT CASSVTGQGVDTQYF
- 13 TRBJ2-7 - TRBV7-2 TGTGCCAGCAGCCAAGATCTCGACTACGAGCAGTACTTC CASSQDLDYEQYF
- 14 TRBJ2-1 - TRBV10-3 TGTGCCATCAGTGAAGGGCAGGGGAGCAATGAGCAGTTCTTC CAISEGQGSNEQFF
- 15 TRBJ1-4 - TRBV18 TGTGCCAGCTCACCACCGACAGGAGGTAATGAAAAACTGTTTTTT CASSPPTGGNEKLFF
- 12 TRBJ1-2 - TRBV7-2 TGTGCCAGCACCCAGGGGACTGATGGCTACACCTTC CASTQGTDGYTF